These T cell receptor beta chains were read from a single sample in a study of blood T cell repertoires in COVID-19. TCRdb's table, derived via immunoSEQ multiplex PCR, lists solely in-frame clones and lacks some. The sample carries 50,000 to 80,000 clones, more than 70% recorded once. Sequencing was carried out using PBMCs or T cells enriched from blood (not recorded which). These receptors came from a woman in her thirties or forties who had recovered from COVID-19. Both conserved end residues are part of each CDR3. D genes are given only for firm matches. The size of a clone is reported for some rows only, either as once, few or many, or as a class for expanded clones.

d_call: TRBD1; clone_size: NA; v_call: TRBV5-1; j_call: TRBJ2-1; cdr3_aa: CASSPQTGAFYNEQFF; cdr3_nt: TGCGCCAGCAGCCCTCAGACAGGGGCTTTTTACAATGAGCAGTTCTTC
d_call: TRBD2; clone_size: NA; v_call: TRBV7-2; j_call: TRBJ2-7; cdr3_aa: CASSLAVAGAAYEQYF; cdr3_nt: TGTGCCAGCAGCTTAGCGGTAGCGGGGGCCGCCTACGAGCAGTACTTC
d_call: NA; clone_size: NA; v_call: TRBV4-2; j_call: TRBJ2-7; cdr3_aa: CASSQSNVGRSAEQYF; cdr3_nt: TGTGCCAGCAGCCAGAGCAATGTCGGTAGGAGCGCCGAGCAGTACTTC
d_call: NA; clone_size: NA; v_call: TRBV7-9; j_call: TRBJ2-5; cdr3_aa: CASSQGGETQYF; cdr3_nt: TGTGCCAGCAGCCAAGGCGGAGAGACCCAGTACTTC
d_call: NA; clone_size: NA; v_call: TRBV6-2/TRBV6-3; j_call: TRBJ1-1; cdr3_aa: CASGSSDRNTEAFF; cdr3_nt: TGTGCCAGCGGTTCTTCCGACAGGAACACTGAAGCTTTCTTT
d_call: TRBD1; clone_size: NA; v_call: TRBV5-1; j_call: TRBJ1-2; cdr3_aa: CASSLDLGTGAGYTF; cdr3_nt: TGCGCCAGCAGCTTGGACCTGGGGACAGGGGCTGGCTACACCTTC
d_call: TRBD1; clone_size: NA; v_call: TRBV20-1; j_call: TRBJ1-2; cdr3_aa: CSASSGGYGYTF; cdr3_nt: TGCAGTGCTAGTTCAGGGGGCTATGGCTACACCTTC
d_call: TRBD2; clone_size: few; v_call: TRBV18; j_call: TRBJ2-3; cdr3_aa: CASSPLGKRGPDTQYF; cdr3_nt: TGTGCCAGCTCACCACTTGGTAAGCGGGGGCCCGATACGCAGTATTTT
d_call: TRBD1; clone_size: NA; v_call: TRBV2; j_call: TRBJ1-2; cdr3_aa: CASSESLRGQGARGYTF; cdr3_nt: TGTGCCAGCAGTGAATCCCTCCGTGGACAGGGGGCGAGGGGCTACACCTTC
d_call: TRBD2; clone_size: NA; v_call: TRBV11-2; j_call: TRBJ2-3; cdr3_aa: CASSPTSGGDVDTQYF; cdr3_nt: TGTGCCAGCAGCCCTACTAGCGGGGGGGACGTAGATACGCAGTATTTT
d_call: NA; clone_size: NA; v_call: TRBV24-1; j_call: TRBJ2-3; cdr3_aa: CATSADSTDTQYF; cdr3_nt: TGTGCCACCAGTGCGGACTCCACAGATACGCAGTATTTT
d_call: NA; clone_size: few; v_call: TRBV2; j_call: TRBJ1-5; cdr3_aa: CASSWGSDNQPQHF; cdr3_nt: TGTGCCAGCAGTTGGGGCAGTGACAATCAGCCCCAGCATTTT
d_call: TRBD1; clone_size: once; v_call: TRBV29-1; j_call: TRBJ1-1; cdr3_aa: CSVEELTGYSNTEAFF; cdr3_nt: TGCAGCGTTGAAGAGTTGACAGGGTATTCGAACACTGAAGCTTTCTTT
d_call: NA; clone_size: NA; v_call: TRBV4-1; j_call: TRBJ2-5; cdr3_aa: CASSQVKDSQRPETQYF; cdr3_nt: TGCGCCAGCAGCCAAGTTAAGGACAGCCAAAGGCCAGAGACCCAGTACTTC
d_call: TRBD1; clone_size: NA; v_call: TRBV7-2; j_call: TRBJ1-4; cdr3_aa: CASSYQGAKKLFF; cdr3_nt: TGTGCCAGCAGCTACCAGGGGGCGAAAAAACTGTTTTTT
d_call: TRBD2; clone_size: once; v_call: TRBV27; j_call: TRBJ2-6; cdr3_aa: CASSWRGGSGANVLTF; cdr3_nt: TGTGCCAGCAGTTGGCGGGGGGGCTCTGGGGCCAACGTCCTGACTTTC
d_call: TRBD1; clone_size: NA; v_call: TRBV5-1; j_call: TRBJ2-2; cdr3_aa: CASSSTGGSRTGELFF; cdr3_nt: TGCGCCAGCAGCTCGACAGGGGGCTCTAGGACCGGGGAGCTGTTTTTT
d_call: NA; clone_size: NA; v_call: TRBV11-2; j_call: TRBJ1-6; cdr3_aa: CASSPVFNSPLHF; cdr3_nt: TGTGCCAGCAGCCCGGTCTTCAATTCACCCCTCCACTTT
d_call: TRBD2; clone_size: once; v_call: TRBV10-3; j_call: TRBJ2-1; cdr3_aa: CATRGLAGAWNEQFF; cdr3_nt: TGTGCCACTAGGGGACTAGCGGGGGCGTGGAATGAGCAGTTCTTC
d_call: TRBD1; clone_size: NA; v_call: TRBV5-1; j_call: TRBJ2-2; cdr3_aa: CASSLGLTGDGELFF; cdr3_nt: TGCGCCAGCAGCTTAGGGTTAACAGGGGACGGGGAGCTGTTTTTT
d_call: TRBD1; clone_size: NA; v_call: TRBV2; j_call: TRBJ1-2; cdr3_aa: CASSPGTGIGSRGYTF; cdr3_nt: TGTGCCAGCAGTCCCGGGACAGGGATAGGATCAAGAGGCTACACCTTC
d_call: NA; clone_size: NA; v_call: TRBV19; j_call: TRBJ1-1; cdr3_aa: CASKKNGILNTEAFF; cdr3_nt: TGTGCCAGTAAGAAAAACGGGATACTGAACACTGAAGCTTTCTTT
d_call: NA; clone_size: NA; v_call: TRBV5-1; j_call: TRBJ2-2; cdr3_aa: CASSFEPIGPSNTGELFF; cdr3_nt: TGCGCCAGCAGCTTCGAACCAATCGGTCCGTCGAACACCGGGGAGCTGTTTTTT
d_call: NA; clone_size: NA; v_call: TRBV28; j_call: TRBJ1-2; cdr3_aa: CASSPPVGGYTF; cdr3_nt: TGTGCCAGCAGTCCCCCAGTTGGTGGCTACACCTTC
d_call: NA; clone_size: NA; v_call: TRBV5-5; j_call: TRBJ2-7; cdr3_aa: CASSLGPTGEQYF; cdr3_nt: TGTGCCAGCAGCTTAGGCCCGACGGGGGAGCAGTACTTC
d_call: NA; clone_size: NA; v_call: TRBV7-2; j_call: TRBJ1-4; cdr3_aa: CASSRLPEKLFF; cdr3_nt: TGTGCCAGCAGCCGACTTCCCGAAAAACTGTTTTTT
d_call: NA; clone_size: NA; v_call: TRBV3-1/TRBV3-2; j_call: TRBJ2-1; cdr3_aa: CASSQIRGGGSNEQFF; cdr3_nt: TGTGCCAGCAGCCAAATCAGGGGAGGGGGGAGCAATGAGCAGTTCTTC
d_call: TRBD1; clone_size: NA; v_call: TRBV5-1; j_call: TRBJ1-1; cdr3_aa: CASSLAFQGGTEAFF; cdr3_nt: TGCGCCAGCAGCTTGGCTTTCCAGGGGGGTACTGAAGCTTTCTTT
d_call: NA; clone_size: once; v_call: TRBV5-6; j_call: TRBJ2-1; cdr3_aa: CASSWGDGSYNEQFF; cdr3_nt: TGTGCCAGCAGCTGGGGGGACGGGAGTTACAATGAGCAGTTCTTC
d_call: TRBD1; clone_size: NA; v_call: TRBV19; j_call: TRBJ1-5; cdr3_aa: CASSSTGGGWSPQHF; cdr3_nt: TGTGCCAGTTCCTCGACAGGGGGGGGTTGGTCGCCCCAGCATTTT
d_call: TRBD2; clone_size: NA; v_call: TRBV19; j_call: TRBJ2-1; cdr3_aa: CASNAGGYNEQFF; cdr3_nt: TGTGCCAGTAACGCGGGGGGGTACAATGAGCAGTTCTTC
d_call: TRBD1; clone_size: NA; v_call: TRBV15; j_call: TRBJ1-4; cdr3_aa: CATSRGGQGNEKLFF; cdr3_nt: TGTGCCACCAGCAGAGGGGGACAGGGCAATGAAAAACTGTTTTTT
d_call: NA; clone_size: NA; v_call: TRBV11-2; j_call: TRBJ1-1; cdr3_aa: CASSLVGGGAMNTEAFF; cdr3_nt: TGTGCCAGCAGCTTAGTGGGTGGGGGGGCCATGAACACTGAAGCTTTCTTT
d_call: TRBD1; clone_size: NA; v_call: TRBV5-1; j_call: TRBJ1-2; cdr3_aa: CASSFTGTGGGYTF; cdr3_nt: TGCGCCAGCAGCTTCACCGGGACAGGGGGAGGCTACACCTTC
d_call: NA; clone_size: NA; v_call: TRBV9; j_call: TRBJ1-6; cdr3_aa: CASSAYQGLSPLHF; cdr3_nt: TGTGCCAGCAGCGCCTACCAGGGGCTATCACCCCTCCACTTT
d_call: NA; clone_size: NA; v_call: TRBV6-5; j_call: TRBJ1-3; cdr3_aa: CASRDSLSGNTIYF; cdr3_nt: TGTGCCAGCAGGGACAGTCTCTCTGGAAACACCATATATTTT
d_call: NA; clone_size: NA; v_call: TRBV7-6; j_call: TRBJ2-7; cdr3_aa: CASSPAGRGYEQYF; cdr3_nt: TGTGCCAGCAGCCCTGCGGGGCGAGGCTACGAGCAGTACTTC
d_call: TRBD1; clone_size: NA; v_call: TRBV3-1/TRBV3-2; j_call: TRBJ1-4; cdr3_aa: CASSQGTGGEKLFF; cdr3_nt: TGTGCCAGCAGCCAGGGGACAGGGGGCGAAAAACTGTTTTTT
d_call: NA; clone_size: NA; v_call: TRBV29-1; j_call: TRBJ1-1; cdr3_aa: CSVERSGNTEAFF; cdr3_nt: TGCAGCGTTGAACGTTCAGGGAACACTGAAGCTTTCTTT
d_call: NA; clone_size: NA; v_call: TRBV19; j_call: TRBJ1-1; cdr3_aa: CASSIVSMNTEAFF; cdr3_nt: TGTGCCAGTAGTATCGTTAGTATGAACACTGAAGCTTTCTTT
d_call: NA; clone_size: NA; v_call: TRBV5-8; j_call: TRBJ2-2; cdr3_aa: CASSLPVPRGRELFF; cdr3_nt: TGTGCCAGCAGCTTACCCGTCCCGCGGGGCAGGGAGCTGTTTTTT
d_call: TRBD2; clone_size: NA; v_call: TRBV15; j_call: TRBJ2-3; cdr3_aa: CATSSALAGPFTDTQYF; cdr3_nt: TGTGCCACCAGCAGTGCACTAGCGGGGCCCTTCACAGATACGCAGTATTTT
d_call: NA; clone_size: NA; v_call: TRBV5-4; j_call: TRBJ1-2; cdr3_aa: CASSPNSNYGYTF; cdr3_nt: TGTGCCAGCAGCCCTAACTCTAACTATGGCTACACCTTC
d_call: TRBD2; clone_size: once; v_call: TRBV29-1; j_call: TRBJ2-1; cdr3_aa: CSGRTSGGNNEQFF; cdr3_nt: TGCAGCGGCCGAACTAGCGGGGGGAACAATGAGCAGTTCTTC
d_call: NA; clone_size: once; v_call: TRBV6-1; j_call: TRBJ2-5; cdr3_aa: CASSEITGETQYF; cdr3_nt: TGTGCCAGCAGTGAAATCACGGGGGAGACCCAGTACTTC